This T cell receptor beta chain was documented in a study of T-cell reconstitution after alpha-beta-depleted transplantation in children. Preparation of the TCRbeta library involved a method that used unique molecular identifiers. TCRdb reanalysed the PCR reads using MiXCR and keeps one entry per CDR3 protein. This table holds around 800,000 distinct CDR3 sequences, 16% found once. In the case of this clonotype: The antigen remains unidentified.

Study-level results: Some patients' high day-60 TCRbeta diversity was attributed to recipient cells surviving conditioning. T-cell counts and diversity at one year following transplant were attributed mainly to newly produced T cells. About two months after transplant, alpha-beta T cells reportedly came from several hundred expanded graft clones.

The CDR3 is 13 amino acids. The V gene lost 7 bases and the J gene lost 3 bases, with 12 bases spanning the gap. The source is a male patient under 18 who had a stem cell transplant for acute lymphoblastic leukemia, so the T cells may come from the graft donor. The source material was PBMCs, mostly from graft donor cells, sampled 360 days after TCRalphabeta/CD19-depleted stem cell transplant. The chain joins TRBV12-3 or TRBV12-4 to TRBJ1-2; possible D gene TRBD1, 6 bases. The CDR3 sequence is CASNPGGHYGYTF. The CDR3 region has the DNA TGTGCCAGCAACCCTGGGGGCCACTATGGCTACACCTTC.